This TCR beta chain came from a study of cytotoxic CD8 clonotypes in ibrutinib-treated CLL. TCRdb's table, derived via immunoSEQ multiplex PCR, lists solely in-frame clones and lacks some. The sample includes some 200,000 clones, roughly three quarters of them seen just once. The V end was cut by 2 bases, the J end by 3 bases, with 14 bases between. The CDR3 is made up of 16 amino acids. The germline gives CDR1 SGHVS, CDR2 FQNEAQ. V and J are TRBV7-8 and TRBJ1-5; D may be TRBD1 (5 bases). The sequence came from a human donor with chronic lymphocytic leukemia. Here the sequenced sample was PBMCs, taken after 12 months of ibrutinib treatment. This CDR3 is CASSLRGNYFNQPQHF. The CDR3 bases are TGTGCCAGCAGCTTACGGGGCAACTACTTCAATCAGCCCCAGCATTTT.